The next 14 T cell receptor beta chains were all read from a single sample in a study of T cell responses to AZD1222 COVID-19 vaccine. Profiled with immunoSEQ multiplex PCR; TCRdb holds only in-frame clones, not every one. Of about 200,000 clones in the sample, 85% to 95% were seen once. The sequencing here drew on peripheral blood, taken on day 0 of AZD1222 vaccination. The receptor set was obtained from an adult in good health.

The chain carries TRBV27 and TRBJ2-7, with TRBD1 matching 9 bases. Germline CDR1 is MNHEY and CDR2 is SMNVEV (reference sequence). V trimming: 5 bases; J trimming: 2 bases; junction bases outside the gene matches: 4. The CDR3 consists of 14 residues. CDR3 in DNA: TGTGCCAGCAGTACAGACAGGGGGGCCTACGAGCAGTACTTC. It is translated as CASSTDRGAYEQYF.

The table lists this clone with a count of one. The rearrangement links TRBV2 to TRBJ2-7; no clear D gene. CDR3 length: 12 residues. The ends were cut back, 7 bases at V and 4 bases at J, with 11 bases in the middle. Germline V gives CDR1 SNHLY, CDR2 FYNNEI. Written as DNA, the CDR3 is TGTGCCAGCACCGATGACCGTTACGAGCAGTACTTC. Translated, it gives CASTDDRYEQYF.

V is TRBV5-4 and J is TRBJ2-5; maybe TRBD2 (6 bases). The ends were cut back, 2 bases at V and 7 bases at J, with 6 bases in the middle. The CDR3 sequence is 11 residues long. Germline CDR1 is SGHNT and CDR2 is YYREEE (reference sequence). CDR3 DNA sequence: TGTGCCAGCAGCTTCGGGGGGACCCAGTACTTC. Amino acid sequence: CASSFGGTQYF. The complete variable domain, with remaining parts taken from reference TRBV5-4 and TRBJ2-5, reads ETGVTQSPTHLIKTRGQQVTLRCSSQSGHNTVSWYQQALGQGPQFIFQYYREEENGRGNFPPRFSGLQFPNYSSELNVNALELDDSALYLCASSFGGTQYFGPGTRLLVL.

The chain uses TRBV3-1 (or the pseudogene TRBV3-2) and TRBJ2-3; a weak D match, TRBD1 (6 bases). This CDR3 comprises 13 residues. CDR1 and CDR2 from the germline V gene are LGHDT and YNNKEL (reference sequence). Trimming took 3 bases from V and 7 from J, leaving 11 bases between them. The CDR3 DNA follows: TGTGCCAGCAGCCAGGGGGCCGAGAATACGCAGTATTTT. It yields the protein CASSQGAENTQYF.

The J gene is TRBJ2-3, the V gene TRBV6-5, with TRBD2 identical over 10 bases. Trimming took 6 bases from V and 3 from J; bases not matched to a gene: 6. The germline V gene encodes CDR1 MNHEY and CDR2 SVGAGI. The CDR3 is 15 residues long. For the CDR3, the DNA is TGTGCCAGCAGCTCTACTAGCGGGGTTACAGATACGCAGTATTTT. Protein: CASSSTSGVTDTQYF.

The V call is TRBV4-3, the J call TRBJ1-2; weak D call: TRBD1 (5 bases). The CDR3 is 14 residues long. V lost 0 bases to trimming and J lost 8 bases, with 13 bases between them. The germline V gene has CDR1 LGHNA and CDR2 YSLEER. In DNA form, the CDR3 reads TGCGCCAGCAGCCAAGATCCCTGGGGCGAAGGCTACACCTTC. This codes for CASSQDPWGEGYTF.

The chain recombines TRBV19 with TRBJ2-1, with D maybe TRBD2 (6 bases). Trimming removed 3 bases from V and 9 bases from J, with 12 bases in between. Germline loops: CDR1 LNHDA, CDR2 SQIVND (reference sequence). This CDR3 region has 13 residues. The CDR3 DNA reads TGTGCCAGTAGTATTTCGGGGGTAGGTGAGCAGTTCTTC. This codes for CASSISGVGEQFF.

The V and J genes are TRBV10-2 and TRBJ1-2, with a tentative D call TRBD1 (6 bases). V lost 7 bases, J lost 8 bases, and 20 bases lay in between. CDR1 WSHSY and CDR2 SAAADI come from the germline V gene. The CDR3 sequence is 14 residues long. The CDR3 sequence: CASTMTGTIVGYTF. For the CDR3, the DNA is TGCGCCAGCACCATGACAGGAACAATCGTCGGCTACACCTTC.

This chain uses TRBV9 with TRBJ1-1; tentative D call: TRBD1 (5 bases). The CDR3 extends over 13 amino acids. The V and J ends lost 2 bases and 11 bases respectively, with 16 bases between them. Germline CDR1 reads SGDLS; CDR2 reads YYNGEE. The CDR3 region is CASSVSQGEVAFF. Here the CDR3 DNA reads TGTGCCAGCAGCGTTAGTCAGGGTGAAGTGGCTTTCTTT.

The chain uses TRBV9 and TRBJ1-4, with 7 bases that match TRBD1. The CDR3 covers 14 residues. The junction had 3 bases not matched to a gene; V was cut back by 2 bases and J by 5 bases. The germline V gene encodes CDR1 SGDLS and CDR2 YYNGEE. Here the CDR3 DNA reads TGTGCCAGCAGCGTGGGACAGTGGAATGAAAAACTGTTTTTT. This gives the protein CASSVGQWNEKLFF.

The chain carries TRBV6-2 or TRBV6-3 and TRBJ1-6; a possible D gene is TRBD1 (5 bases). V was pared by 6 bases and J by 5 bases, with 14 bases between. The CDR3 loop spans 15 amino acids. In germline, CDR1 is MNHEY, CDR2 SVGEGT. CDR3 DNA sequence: TGTGCCAGCAGCCCCCTGGGGCCGCATAATTCACCCCTCCACTTT. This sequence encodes CASSPLGPHNSPLHF.

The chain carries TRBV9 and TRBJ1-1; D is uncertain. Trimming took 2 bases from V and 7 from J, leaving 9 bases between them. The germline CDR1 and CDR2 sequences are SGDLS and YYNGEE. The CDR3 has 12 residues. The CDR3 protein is CASSVSGREAFF. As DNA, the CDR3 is TGTGCCAGCAGCGTCAGTGGCCGTGAAGCTTTCTTT.

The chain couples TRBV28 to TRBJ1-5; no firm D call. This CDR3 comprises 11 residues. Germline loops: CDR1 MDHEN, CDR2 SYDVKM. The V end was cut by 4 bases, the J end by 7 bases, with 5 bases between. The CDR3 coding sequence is TGTGCCAGCAGTTATGACCAGCCCCAGCATTTT. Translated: CASSYDQPQHF.

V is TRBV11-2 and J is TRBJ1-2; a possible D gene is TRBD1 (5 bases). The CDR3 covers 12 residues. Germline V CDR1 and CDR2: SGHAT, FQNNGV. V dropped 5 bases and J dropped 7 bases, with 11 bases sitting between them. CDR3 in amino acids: CASSQVGTGYTF. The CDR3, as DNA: TGTGCCAGCAGCCAAGTGGGGACTGGCTACACCTTC.